What follows is one T cell receptor (beta chain) and its context. The antigen is unknown. Assay used: immunoSEQ multiplex PCR; TCRdb lists only in-frame clones, some missing. There are 90,000 to 95,000 clones in the sample; around nine tenths occur only once, and about 19% lies in the top ten. The data were obtained in a study of T cell responses to AZD1222 COVID-19 vaccine. Whole-study findings and limits: Across the whole spike, CD4 TCRs peaked at regions 160-218 and 743-854. Clonal diversity was possibly underestimated, and the donors were mostly white British, with more females.

The clonotype comes from an adult in good health. Sequenced material: peripheral blood, taken on day 0 of AZD1222 vaccination.

The CDR3 DNA sequence: TGTGCCAGCAGTTACTCGAAGCACGGGAGATTAGGCGGGGAGCTGTTTTTT. Residues: CASSYSKHGRLGGELFF. The V gene is TRBV6-2 or TRBV6-3, the J gene TRBJ2-2; tentative D call: TRBD2 (6 bases). This CDR3 is 17 amino acids long. Germline V gene lookup returns CDR1 MNHEY and CDR2 SVGEGT. Between the trimmed V and J ends, which lost 0 bases and 7 bases, there was a span of 18 bases.